The rows below give T cell receptor beta chains drawn from one sample of a study of cytomegalovirus exposure and HLA in healthy donors. Clones were read by immunoSEQ multiplex PCR, and TCRdb kept only the in-frame ones, dropping some. The sample yields 170,000 or so clones, about 77% seen once. Sequenced material: PBMCs. These receptor sequences come from a man aged 60-69 years in good health and CMV-seronegative. The CDR3 runs from the conserved cysteine through the conserved F or W. Fields, in order: D gene, clone size, V gene, J gene, CDR3 DNA, CDR3 protein. The D gene is left open where the match is weak. Only part of the rows carry a size: once, few, many, or a class if the clone is expanded.

D gene: .; clone size: .; V gene: TRBV30; J gene: TRBJ2-7; CDR3 DNA: TGTGCCTGGAGTCGGTGGGGTCTAGCGAGAGTTTACGAGCAGTACTTC; CDR3 protein: CAWSRWGLARVYEQYF
D gene: .; clone size: .; V gene: TRBV7-9; J gene: TRBJ1-4; CDR3 DNA: TGTGCCAGCAGCTTAGCGGGGAGGGATGTCGGAAAACTGTTTTTT; CDR3 protein: CASSLAGRDVGKLFF
D gene: TRBD2; clone size: few; V gene: TRBV5-8; J gene: TRBJ2-7; CDR3 DNA: TGTGCCAGCGGCAGGCGGCTAGCGGGGGGAGAGCAGTACTTC; CDR3 protein: CASGRRLAGGEQYF
D gene: TRBD2; clone size: once; V gene: TRBV9; J gene: TRBJ2-7; CDR3 DNA: TGTGCCAGCAGCGCCCGGGGGGAGCGCCACCTCTACGAGCAGTACTTC; CDR3 protein: CASSARGERHLYEQYF
D gene: TRBD2; clone size: .; V gene: TRBV27; J gene: TRBJ2-1; CDR3 DNA: TGTGCCAGCAGTTCGACGGCGGGAGGGCGCCCGGTTAATGAGCAGTTCTTC; CDR3 protein: CASSSTAGGRPVNEQFF
D gene: .; clone size: .; V gene: TRBV11-3; J gene: TRBJ2-3; CDR3 DNA: TGTGCCAGCAGCTTAGGGGCGAGCACAGATACGCAGTATTTT; CDR3 protein: CASSLGASTDTQYF
D gene: .; clone size: .; V gene: TRBV5-1; J gene: TRBJ2-2; CDR3 DNA: TGCGCCAGCAGCGGTCAGGGTCCATCCTCCGGGGAGCTGTTTTTT; CDR3 protein: CASSGQGPSSGELFF
D gene: TRBD1; clone size: .; V gene: TRBV14; J gene: TRBJ1-6; CDR3 DNA: TGTGCCAGCAGCCCGGGACAGGCTAATTCACCCCTCCACTTT; CDR3 protein: CASSPGQANSPLHF
D gene: TRBD1; clone size: .; V gene: TRBV4-1; J gene: TRBJ2-6; CDR3 DNA: TGCGCCAGCAGCCACAGGGGGTTACCCTCTGGGGCCAACGTCCTGACTTTC; CDR3 protein: CASSHRGLPSGANVLTF
D gene: TRBD1; clone size: .; V gene: TRBV28; J gene: TRBJ1-5; CDR3 DNA: TGTGCCAGCAGTTTACTGGGACAGAACAATCAGCCCCAGCATTTT; CDR3 protein: CASSLLGQNNQPQHF
D gene: TRBD2; clone size: .; V gene: TRBV7-2; J gene: TRBJ2-7; CDR3 DNA: TGTGCCAGCAGCTTAGTCCCGACTAGCGGACTACGAGGGCAGTACTTC; CDR3 protein: CASSLVPTSGLRGQYF
D gene: .; clone size: .; V gene: TRBV11-2; J gene: TRBJ2-2; CDR3 DNA: TGTGCCAGCAGCTTACCGGGACATGGGTTGTTTTTT; CDR3 protein: CASSLPGHGLFF
D gene: .; clone size: .; V gene: TRBV25-1; J gene: TRBJ1-6; CDR3 DNA: TGTGCCAGCAGTGCACAGACGAATTCACCCCTCCACTTT; CDR3 protein: CASSAQTNSPLHF
D gene: .; clone size: .; V gene: TRBV7-6; J gene: TRBJ1-2; CDR3 DNA: TGTGCCAGCAGCTTAGATACAGGGAGCGGCGGCTACACCTTC; CDR3 protein: CASSLDTGSGGYTF
D gene: TRBD1; clone size: .; V gene: TRBV5-1; J gene: TRBJ1-4; CDR3 DNA: TGCGCCAGCAGCTTGGCCGCAGGGGGCCGAGAAAAACTGTTTTTT; CDR3 protein: CASSLAAGGREKLFF
D gene: .; clone size: .; V gene: TRBV7-8; J gene: TRBJ2-7; CDR3 DNA: TGTGCCAGCAGCTTAGCGGAGACCTACGAGCAGTACTTC; CDR3 protein: CASSLAETYEQYF
D gene: TRBD2; clone size: few; V gene: TRBV28; J gene: TRBJ2-7; CDR3 DNA: TGTGCCAGCTATAGGGAGGGGAACGAGCAGTACTTC; CDR3 protein: CASYREGNEQYF
D gene: TRBD2; clone size: .; V gene: TRBV10-3; J gene: TRBJ2-7; CDR3 DNA: TGTGCCATCCGAAGCGGGAGGGCCGACGAGCAGTACTTC; CDR3 protein: CAIRSGRADEQYF
D gene: TRBD1; clone size: .; V gene: TRBV6-6; J gene: TRBJ2-3; CDR3 DNA: TGTGCCACCTCCTTCGGGACAGGGACCACAGATACGCAGTATTTT; CDR3 protein: CATSFGTGTTDTQYF
D gene: .; clone size: .; V gene: TRBV5-4; J gene: TRBJ1-2; CDR3 DNA: TGTGCCAGCAGCCGTGGGGCAGAGCCCTATGGCTACACCTTC; CDR3 protein: CASSRGAEPYGYTF
D gene: .; clone size: .; V gene: TRBV6-5; J gene: TRBJ2-7; CDR3 DNA: TGTGCCAGCAGTTACCCGGGGTCCTACGAGCAGTACTTC; CDR3 protein: CASSYPGSYEQYF
D gene: TRBD2; clone size: .; V gene: TRBV11-1; J gene: TRBJ2-2; CDR3 DNA: TGTGCCAGCAGTAAGACTAGCGGGAGAGGCACCGGGGAGCTGTTTTTT; CDR3 protein: CASSKTSGRGTGELFF